This T cell receptor (beta chain) was identified in a study of early T cells in non-severe SARS-CoV-2 infection (dated by TCRdb to the early 2020s). Some background on the complete study: Because TCR sequencing relied on bulk RNA taken from unsorted whole blood, pairing of alpha and beta chains was not possible.

Library preparation employed 5' RACE. Instrument on record: NextSeq 500. Unique molecular identifiers were attached to individual cDNA molecules in the TCR library protocol so that sequencing error and PCR bias could be corrected. TCR alpha and beta chains were both sequenced, and the abundances of alpha and beta sequences in each sample were closely correlated with each other. Processing in the source paper ran as follows. V gene, J gene and CDR3 annotation of TCR sequences was performed with Decombinator V4. TCRs were defined as expanded if a significant change between any two time points was detected under a Poisson model with p below 0.0001. TCR abundances were normalised to the total number of TCRs sequenced in each sample and reported as counts per million. MAIT TCRs were defined by TRAV1-2 paired with TRAJ12, TRAJ20 or TRAJ33, and iNKT TCRs by TRAV10 paired with TRAJ18. A search of VDJdb, accessed on 1 November 2021, was run for TCRs annotated to CMV, EBV and SARS-CoV-2, with TCRs annotated for multiple antigens excluded. TCRdb reprocessed the public reads (quality trimming at Q25 with fastp, clone calling with MiXCR) and kept in-frame beta chains. Each CDR3 protein gets just one entry, which takes the most common genes and DNA from the rows behind it. TCRdb, not the original authors, processed these V and J calls. Recorded for this sample are 70,000 to 95,000 distinct CDR3 sequences; around 9.9% of them occurred a single time. 4.8% of the sample lies in the top ten.

What the study reported, not specific to this receptor: VDJdb matching was skewed toward anti-spike CD8 responses and likely underestimated virus-specific expansions, missing private and CD4 specificities.

Set within a cohort of healthcare workers in London, UK, this nested case-control study involved weekly PCR testing of nasopharyngeal swabs along with blood sampling. Between 23 and 31 March 2020, the week of the UK lockdown, healthcare workers were enrolled and then followed up weekly for as long as 16 weeks. This clonotype has more than one count but fewer than ten. The specificity of this receptor is unknown. The record has no base qualities; no much larger clone is one base away. Counted from cysteine to phenylalanine, this CDR3 has 12 amino acids. The read is trimmed to its CDR3 DNA, 36 bases read in frame from base 1. Reading the germline V gene gives CDR1 ENHRY and CDR2 SYGVKD. V sheds 2 bases and J sheds 5 bases, leaving 6 bases between their ends.

Specimen: whole blood. This sequence originates from an adult who was a healthcare worker with PCR-confirmed SARS-CoV-2 infection or an uninfected control (not recorded which). The chain uses TRBV10-3 and TRBJ1-2; the D gene assignment is ambiguous. The nucleotides are TGTGCCATCAGTGAGGCTGCTTATGGCTACACCTTC. This yields the protein CAISEAAYGYTF.